What follows are 19 T cell receptor beta chains derived from one specimen sequenced in a study of T-cell memory formation after mild COVID-19. TCRdb reprocessed the 5' RACE reads with MiXCR, giving one entry per CDR3 protein. The sample lists roughly 100,000 distinct CDR3 sequences, roughly 12% occurring once. The material sequenced was PBMCs or a T cell subset sorted from them (not recorded which). These receptors were collected from an adult woman who had mild COVID-19 (a few samples of this study predate the infection). Cell type and time point are not known.

The genes are TRBV7-2 and TRBJ2-1; TRBD2 might be the D (5 bases). Trimming took off 1 base at V and 0 bases at J, with 13 bases between the two ends. CDR3 length equals 17 residues. CDR1 and CDR2 from the germline V gene are SGHTA and FQGNSA. The CDR3, as DNA: TGTGCCAGCAGCTTAGATCCGGGGAGCGGCTCCTACAATGAGCAGTTCTTC. Its translation: CASSLDPGSGSYNEQFF.

The rearrangement uses TRBV20-1 and TRBJ2-1, with TRBD2 matching 7 bases. The germline V gene has CDR1 DFQATT and CDR2 SNEGSKA (reference sequence). CDR3 length: 16 amino acids. V dropped 1 base and J dropped 10; count of bases not matched to a gene: 16. The CDR3 bases are TGCAGTGCTAGAGGACCTTGGGCGGGAGTACTACAGGAGCAGTTCTTC. This codes for CSARGPWAGVLQEQFF.

V gene TRBV29-1 combines with J gene TRBJ2-7; 7 bases align to TRBD2. The CDR3 spans 13 residues. Unmatched junction bases numbered 9, after V lost 6 bases and J lost 4 bases. The germline V gene encodes CDR1 SQVTM and CDR2 ANQGSEA. The CDR3 DNA reads TGCAGCGTCCCCAGCGGGACTACTTACGAGCAGTACTTC. This translates into CSVPSGTTYEQYF.

To note about this clonotype: Germline is not matched at one junction end, which may reflect a read error. The genes are TRBV7-9 and TRBJ1-5; no definite D call. The V gene's germline CDR1 is SEHNR and CDR2 FQNEAQ (reference sequence). This CDR3 comprises 14 residues. The DNA for the CDR3 is TGTGCCTGCAGCTTAATCGATAGCAATCAGCCCCAGCATTTT. It translates to CACSLIDSNQPQHF.

This chain uses TRBV11-2 with TRBJ1-4; D is unresolved. The CDR3 is 15 residues long. Trimming left V 4 bases short and J 5 bases short, with 14 bases between. CDR1 and CDR2 (germline): SGHAT, FQNNGV. In nucleotides, the CDR3 is TGTGCCAGCAGCTCCCGGGGAGAGAGGAATGAAAAACTGTTTTTT. Translation: CASSSRGERNEKLFF.

J is TRBJ2-2 and V is TRBV11-2; D gene uncertain. CDR3 length equals 16 residues. From germline, CDR1 is SGHAT and CDR2 FQNNGV. With 5 bases removed from V and 3 bases from J, the gap between germline ends came to 16 bases. CDR3 coding DNA: TGTGCCAGCAGCCTGATAAAGGATCGACACACCGGGGAGCTGTTTTTT. The encoded protein is CASSLIKDRHTGELFF.

This clonotype has only a few counts. This chain uses TRBV5-1 with TRBJ2-7; D uncertain. In germline, CDR1 is SGHRS, CDR2 YFSETQ. Trimming cost V 3 bases and J 1 base, with 11 bases left between them. The CDR3 loop spans 14 amino acids. The CDR3 protein is CASSSGPGSYEQYF. The CDR3 region has the DNA TGCGCCAGCAGCTCGGGCCCAGGTTCCTACGAGCAGTACTTC.

This clonotype was detected many times. The rearrangement links TRBV21-1 to TRBJ2-5; the table's D call, TRBD1, was not checked against the DNA. TRBV21-1 is labeled a pseudogene. The CDR3 is 16 residues long. The CDR3 here is CASSSKADRPGETQYF. The CDR3 nucleotides are TGTGCCAGCAGCTCGAAGGCGGATCGTCCGGGAGAGACCCAGTACTTC.

This clonotype appeared many times. The chain couples TRBV6-2 or TRBV6-3 to TRBJ2-5; tentative D call: TRBD2 (5 bases). This CDR3 is built from 11 residues. Germline values: CDR1 MNHEY, CDR2 SVGEGT. V gave up 5 bases and J gave up 5 bases, with 6 bases separating them. CDR3 nucleotide sequence: TGTGCCAGCAGTCGCGGGGAGACCCAGTACTTC. Its protein product is CASSRGETQYF.

This clonotype was seen ten or more times. The chain uses TRBV7-9 and TRBJ2-7; 8 nucleotides align to TRBD2. CDR1 is SEHNR, CDR2 FQNEAQ, per germline (reference sequence). V shed 5 bases and J 7 bases; nucleotides not matched to a gene: 10. This CDR3 has 14 amino acids. The CDR3: CASSTGLAPDEQYF. CDR3 sequence (DNA): TGTGCCAGCAGCACCGGACTAGCCCCGGATGAGCAGTACTTC.

A few counts support this clonotype. This chain joins TRBV7-6 and TRBJ2-7; possible D gene TRBD2, 5 bases. Trimming removed 5 bases at V and 2 bases at J, with 19 bases between. In germline, CDR1 is SGHVS, CDR2 FNYEAQ. CDR3 length: 16 residues. Written as DNA, the CDR3 is TGTGCCAGCAGCCAGGAGGCTTCGGGCAGTACCTACGAGCAGTACTTC. Translation gives CASSQEASGSTYEQYF.

This clonotype was detected a few times. The chain employs TRBV15 and TRBJ2-2; no clear D gene. The CDR3 is 14 residues long. Deletions cut 7 bases from V and 5 bases from J, with 14 bases between. Germline V gives CDR1 LNHNV, CDR2 YYDKDF (reference sequence). In nucleotides, the CDR3 is TGTGCCACCAAGGGTACGGACCCGACCGGGGAGCTGTTTTTT. This translates into CATKGTDPTGELFF.

This clonotype occurred a few times. V and J are TRBV7-6 and TRBJ1-2; TRBD1 agrees at 10 bases. Germline V gene sequence: CDR1 SGHVS, CDR2 FNYEAQ. The CDR3 has 15 amino acids. V gave up 5 bases and J gave up 2 bases; unmatched junction bases: 5. CDR3 sequence (DNA): TGTGCCAGCAGCCCGCCGGGACAGGGGAACTATGGCTACACCTTC. This encodes CASSPPGQGNYGYTF.

The gene calls are TRBV5-6 and TRBJ2-2; 8 nucleotides line up with TRBD2. The trim removed 4 bases at V and 2 bases at J, leaving 4 bases unmatched. CDR3 length: 15 residues. The V gene's germline CDR1 is SGHDT and CDR2 YYEEEE. The CDR3, as DNA: TGTGCCAGCAGCGGGGCGGGGGGAAACACCGGGGAGCTGTTTTTT. Translating gives CASSGAGGNTGELFF.

The table lists this clonotype with a few counts. The chain uses TRBV7-9 and TRBJ2-7, with D unclear. This CDR3 has 10 residues. Germline V gene sequence: CDR1 SEHNR, CDR2 FQNEAQ (reference sequence). Trimming pared 5 bases from V and 6 bases from J, leaving 5 bases between. The CDR3 spells CASSHFEQYF. CDR3 coding DNA: TGTGCCAGCAGCCATTTCGAGCAGTACTTC.

This clonotype was seen ten or more times. V gene TRBV5-1 combines with J gene TRBJ2-7; maybe TRBD1 (7 bases). This CDR3 region has 13 residues. Germline V gives CDR1 SGHRS, CDR2 YFSETQ. V gave up 3 bases and J gave up 5 bases, with 12 bases separating them. The chain's CDR3 is CASSSGGPNEQYF. Written as DNA, the CDR3 is TGCGCCAGCAGCTCAGGGGGGCCCAACGAGCAGTACTTC.

In this sample, this clonotype turned up a few times. J is TRBJ1-2 and V is TRBV5-1, with no clear D. This CDR3 has 15 residues. V was clipped by 0 bases and J by 2 bases, with 11 bases between them. From germline, CDR1 is SGHRS and CDR2 YFSETQ. The CDR3 DNA sequence: TGCGCCAGCAGCTTGGAGAGTCAGATAAACTATGGCTACACCTTC. It encodes CASSLESQINYGYTF.

This clonotype was seen a few times. The chain is built from TRBV9 and TRBJ2-7, with a weak D call TRBD2 (5 bases). Germline CDR1 SGDLS, CDR2 YYNGEE. This CDR3 is built from 15 residues. Trimming shortened V by 0 bases and J by 0 bases, and 10 bases separated the two germline ends. The CDR3 here is CASSVAGGSSYEQYF. Written as DNA, the CDR3 is TGTGCCAGCAGCGTAGCGGGTGGGAGCTCCTACGAGCAGTACTTC.

This clonotype has just a few counts. V and J are TRBV20-1 and TRBJ2-2; D possibly matches TRBD1 or TRBD2 (5 bases each). The CDR3 covers 15 residues. Trimming pared 6 bases from V and 2 bases from J, leaving 16 bases between. Germline V gene sequence: CDR1 DFQATT, CDR2 SNEGSKA (reference sequence). Written as DNA, the CDR3 is TGCAGTGCCCGGCCCGGGGCCGATAACACCGGGGAGCTGTTTTTT. This gives the protein CSARPGADNTGELFF.